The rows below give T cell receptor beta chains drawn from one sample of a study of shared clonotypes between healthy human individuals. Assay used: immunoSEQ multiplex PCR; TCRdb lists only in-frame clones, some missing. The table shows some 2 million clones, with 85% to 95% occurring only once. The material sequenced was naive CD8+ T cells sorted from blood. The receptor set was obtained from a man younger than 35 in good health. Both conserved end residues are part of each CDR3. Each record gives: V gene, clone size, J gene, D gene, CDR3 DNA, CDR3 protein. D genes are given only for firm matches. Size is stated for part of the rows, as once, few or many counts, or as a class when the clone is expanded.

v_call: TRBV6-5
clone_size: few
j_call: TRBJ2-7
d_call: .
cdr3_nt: TGTGCCAGCGGGGGCTCAGCAGGGGAGCAGTACTTC
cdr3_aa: CASGGSAGEQYF

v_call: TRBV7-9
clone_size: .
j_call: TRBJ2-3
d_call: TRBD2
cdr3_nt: TGTGCCAGCAGCTTAGTAGCGGGGGGCACAGATACGCAGTATTTT
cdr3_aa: CASSLVAGGTDTQYF

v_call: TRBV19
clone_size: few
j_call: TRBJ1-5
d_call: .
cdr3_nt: TGTGCCAGTAGGGTTTGGGGACAGCCCCAGCATTTT
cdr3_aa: CASRVWGQPQHF

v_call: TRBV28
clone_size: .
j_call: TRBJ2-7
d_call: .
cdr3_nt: TGTGCCAGCAGTTCCGGTGGGCAGCTTGTAGAGCAGTACTTC
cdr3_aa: CASSSGGQLVEQYF

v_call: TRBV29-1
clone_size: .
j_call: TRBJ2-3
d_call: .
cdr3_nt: TGCAGCGTTGAAGGGACTACCGGTGATACGCAGTATTTT
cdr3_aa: CSVEGTTGDTQYF

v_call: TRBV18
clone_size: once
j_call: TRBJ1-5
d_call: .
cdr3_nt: TGTGCCAGCTCACCAAAACTGGTAGGGACGGTCTTTAGCAATCAGCCCCAGCATTTT
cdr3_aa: CASSPKLVGTVFSNQPQHF

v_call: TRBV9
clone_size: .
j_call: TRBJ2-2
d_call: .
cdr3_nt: TGTGCCAGCAGCCCACAGGACACCGGGGAGCTGTTTTTT
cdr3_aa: CASSPQDTGELFF

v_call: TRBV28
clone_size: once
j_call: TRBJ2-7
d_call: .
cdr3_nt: TGTGCCAGCAGTTTAGCAAACAGGTACTACGAGCAGTACTTC
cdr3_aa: CASSLANRYYEQYF

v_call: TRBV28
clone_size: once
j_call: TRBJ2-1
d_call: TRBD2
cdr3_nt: TGTGCCAGCAGTTTTCGACTAGCCAATGAGCAGTTCTTC
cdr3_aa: CASSFRLANEQFF

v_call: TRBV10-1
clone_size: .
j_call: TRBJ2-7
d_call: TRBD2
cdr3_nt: TGCGCCAGCAGTGCTAGCGGGGGGTACGAGCAGTACTTC
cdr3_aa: CASSASGGYEQYF

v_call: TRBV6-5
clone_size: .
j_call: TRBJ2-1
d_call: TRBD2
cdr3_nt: TGTGCCAGCAGTATAGCCGGGAGGCCGTACAATGAGCAGTTCTTC
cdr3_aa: CASSIAGRPYNEQFF

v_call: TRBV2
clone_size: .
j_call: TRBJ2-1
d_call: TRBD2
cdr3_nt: TGTGCCAGCAGTGGGAAAGGAGCGGGAGAGGTCGATGAGCAGTTCTTC
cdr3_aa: CASSGKGAGEVDEQFF

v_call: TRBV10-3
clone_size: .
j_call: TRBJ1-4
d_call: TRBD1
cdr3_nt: TGTGCCTCTAAAGGGGGCGCGGATGAAAAACTGTTTTTT
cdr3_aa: CASKGGADEKLFF

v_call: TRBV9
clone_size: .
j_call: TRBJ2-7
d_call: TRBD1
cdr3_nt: TGTGCCAGCAGCGTAGCAGACAGGGGGCTGGAGAGGGAGCAGTACTTC
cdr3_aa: CASSVADRGLEREQYF

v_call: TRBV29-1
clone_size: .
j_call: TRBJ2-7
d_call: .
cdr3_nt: TGCAGCGTAAAACAGGGCCGCTCCTACGAGCAGTACTTC
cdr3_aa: CSVKQGRSYEQYF

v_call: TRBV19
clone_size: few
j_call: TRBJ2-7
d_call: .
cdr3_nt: TGTGCCAGTAGTATCGGGACCAACTACGAGCAGTACTTC
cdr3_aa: CASSIGTNYEQYF

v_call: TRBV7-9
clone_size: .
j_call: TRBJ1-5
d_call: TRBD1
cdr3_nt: TGTGCCAGCAGCTTAGCGAAGGGTGGGACAGAGACTATGTATCAGCCCCAGCATTTT
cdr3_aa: CASSLAKGGTETMYQPQHF

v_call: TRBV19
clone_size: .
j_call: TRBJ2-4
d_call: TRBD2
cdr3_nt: TGTGCCAGTAGCCGAATAGCGGGAGACATTCAGTACTTC
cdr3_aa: CASSRIAGDIQYF

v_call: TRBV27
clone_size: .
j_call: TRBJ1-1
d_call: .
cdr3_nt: TGTGCCAGCAGTCCCCGCACAGGGCCGAGGCGGACTGAAGCTTTCTTT
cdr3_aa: CASSPRTGPRRTEAFF

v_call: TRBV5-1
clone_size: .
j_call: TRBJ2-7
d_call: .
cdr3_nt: TGCGCCAGCAGCTTGACAGTCTCCTACGAGCAGTACTTC
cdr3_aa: CASSLTVSYEQYF

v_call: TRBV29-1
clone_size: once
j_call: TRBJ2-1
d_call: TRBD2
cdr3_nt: TGCAGCGAGACTAGCGGGATGGGGTATGAGCAGTTCTTC
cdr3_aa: CSETSGMGYEQFF

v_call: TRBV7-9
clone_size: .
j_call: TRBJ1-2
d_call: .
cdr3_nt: TGTGCCACACAGGGTTTAGGTGGCTACACCTTC
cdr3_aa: CATQGLGGYTF

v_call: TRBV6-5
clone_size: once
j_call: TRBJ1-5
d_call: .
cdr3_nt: TGTGCCAGCAGGCCGGATAGCAATCAGCCCCAGCATTTT
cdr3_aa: CASRPDSNQPQHF

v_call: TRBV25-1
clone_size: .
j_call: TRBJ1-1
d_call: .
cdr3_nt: TGTGCCAGCAGTGAATCTCCGGCAGGGGTAACTGAAGCTTTCTTT
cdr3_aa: CASSESPAGVTEAFF

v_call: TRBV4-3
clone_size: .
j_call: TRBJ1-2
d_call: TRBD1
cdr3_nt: TGCGCCAGCAGCCAAGGTACAGGGGAAGGCTATGGCTACACCTTC
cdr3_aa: CASSQGTGEGYGYTF

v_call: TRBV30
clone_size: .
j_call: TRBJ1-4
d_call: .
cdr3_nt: TGTGCCTGGACACAGGGAGCGGGTGAAAAACTGTTTTTT
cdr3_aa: CAWTQGAGEKLFF

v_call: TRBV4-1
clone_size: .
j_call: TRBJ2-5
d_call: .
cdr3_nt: TGCGCCAGCAGCCTTCACCGGGCACCGCAAGAGACCCAGTACTTC
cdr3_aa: CASSLHRAPQETQYF

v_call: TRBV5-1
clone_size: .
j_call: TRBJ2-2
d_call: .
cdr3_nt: TGCGCCATCCTACAGCCGAACACCGGGGAGCTGTTTTTT
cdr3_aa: CAILQPNTGELFF

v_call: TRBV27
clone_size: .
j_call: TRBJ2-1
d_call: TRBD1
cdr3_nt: TGTGCCAGCAGTCCATCCCGGGACAGCAAAGGGAATGAGCAGTTCTTC
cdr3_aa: CASSPSRDSKGNEQFF

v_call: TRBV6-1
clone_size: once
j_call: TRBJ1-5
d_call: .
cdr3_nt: TGTGCCAGCAGTGAAGCCTTGGACAGCTCCTCATATTATAGCAATCAGCCCCAGCATTTT
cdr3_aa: CASSEALDSSSYYSNQPQHF

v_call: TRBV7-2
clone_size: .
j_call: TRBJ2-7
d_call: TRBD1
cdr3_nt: TGTGCCAGCAGCTCCCCCGGGACAGGGGACTACGAGCAGTACTTC
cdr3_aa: CASSSPGTGDYEQYF

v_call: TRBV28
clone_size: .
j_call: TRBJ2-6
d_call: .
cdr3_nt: TGTGCCAGCAGTTTAGTCTCTCTCTCTGGGGCCAACGTCCTGACTTTC
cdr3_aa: CASSLVSLSGANVLTF

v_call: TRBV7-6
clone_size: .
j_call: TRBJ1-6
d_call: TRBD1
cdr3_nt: TGTGCCAGCAGCCAACGGGACAGCTCCTATAATTCACCCCTCCACTTT
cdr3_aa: CASSQRDSSYNSPLHF

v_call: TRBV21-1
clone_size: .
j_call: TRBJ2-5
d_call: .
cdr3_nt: TGTGCCAGCAGCAAATGGACGGGAGAGGTTTTTAACCGAGAGACCCAGTACTTC
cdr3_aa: CASSKWTGEVFNRETQYF

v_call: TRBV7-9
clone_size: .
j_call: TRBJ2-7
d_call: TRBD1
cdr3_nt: TGTGCCAGCAGCTCTTACCTCGGGACAGGGGTATACGAGCAGTACTTC
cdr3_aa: CASSSYLGTGVYEQYF

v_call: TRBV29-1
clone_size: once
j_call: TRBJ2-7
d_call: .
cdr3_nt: TGCAGCGTCATTTGGGGGTCCGAGCAGTACTTC
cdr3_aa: CSVIWGSEQYF

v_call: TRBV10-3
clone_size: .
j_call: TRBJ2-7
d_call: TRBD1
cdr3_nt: TGTGCCATCATGCCGGGACAGGGACCTTACGAGCAGTACTTC
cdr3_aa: CAIMPGQGPYEQYF

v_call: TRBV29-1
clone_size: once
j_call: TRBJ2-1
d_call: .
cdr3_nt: TGCAGCGTTTGTGAGGGCTCCAATGAGCAGTTCTTC
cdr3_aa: CSVCEGSNEQFF

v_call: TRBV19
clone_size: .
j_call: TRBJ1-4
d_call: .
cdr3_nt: TGTGCCAGTAGTATGGATTGGAGGGAAGAGGGAGCAACTAATGAAAAACTGTTTTTT
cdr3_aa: CASSMDWREEGATNEKLFF

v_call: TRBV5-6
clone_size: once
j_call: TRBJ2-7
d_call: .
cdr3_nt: TGTGCCAGCAGCTCGGGCGGACTTGAGCAGTACTTC
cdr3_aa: CASSSGGLEQYF

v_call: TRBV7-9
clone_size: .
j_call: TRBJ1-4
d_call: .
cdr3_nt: TGTGCCAGCAGCTTGGAGGGATCTACTGAAAAACTGTTTTTT
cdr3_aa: CASSLEGSTEKLFF

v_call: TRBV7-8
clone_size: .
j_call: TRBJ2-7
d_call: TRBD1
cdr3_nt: TGTGCCAGCAGCTCACCTCGTTGGGACAGGGGGCAGGGCGAGCAGTACTTC
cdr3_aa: CASSSPRWDRGQGEQYF

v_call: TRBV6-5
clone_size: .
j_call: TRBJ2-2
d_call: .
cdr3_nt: TGTGCCAGCAGCCCAGGGGTGGGGGAGCTGTTTTTT
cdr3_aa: CASSPGVGELFF

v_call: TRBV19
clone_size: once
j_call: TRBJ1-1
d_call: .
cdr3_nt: TGTGCCAGTAGCATAGGTAGGTGGACTGAAGCTTTCTTT
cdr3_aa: CASSIGRWTEAFF

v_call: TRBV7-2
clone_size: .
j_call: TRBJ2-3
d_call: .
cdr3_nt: TGTGCCAGCAGCTTAGTCTATTCCACAGATACGCAGTATTTT
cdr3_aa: CASSLVYSTDTQYF

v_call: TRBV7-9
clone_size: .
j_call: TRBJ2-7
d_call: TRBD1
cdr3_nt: TGTGCCAGCACCGGGACAGGGGGCTTCTACGAGCAGTACTTC
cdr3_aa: CASTGTGGFYEQYF

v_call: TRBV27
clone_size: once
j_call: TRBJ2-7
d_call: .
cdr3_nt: TGTGCCAGCAGTGACAGCTCCTACGAGCAGTACTTC
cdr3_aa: CASSDSSYEQYF

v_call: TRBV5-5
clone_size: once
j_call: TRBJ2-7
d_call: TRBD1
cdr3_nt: TGTGCCAGCAGCTTGGGAGGACAGGAGTACGAGCAGTACTTC
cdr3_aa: CASSLGGQEYEQYF

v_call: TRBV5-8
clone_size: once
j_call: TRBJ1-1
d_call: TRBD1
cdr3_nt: TGTGCCAGCAGCTGGGACAGGGGGACTGAAGCTTTCTTT
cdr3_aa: CASSWDRGTEAFF

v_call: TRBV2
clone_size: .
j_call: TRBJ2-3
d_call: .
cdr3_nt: TGTGCCAGCAGTGATCCAGGGGCAGATACGCAGTATTTT
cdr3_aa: CASSDPGADTQYF

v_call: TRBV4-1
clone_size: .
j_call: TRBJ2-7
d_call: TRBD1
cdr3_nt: TGCGCCAGCAGCCAAGTGCAGGGGGCAGACTACGAGCAGTACTTC
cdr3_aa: CASSQVQGADYEQYF

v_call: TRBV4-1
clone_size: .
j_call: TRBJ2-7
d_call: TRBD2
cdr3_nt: TGCGCCAGCAGCCAAGAGGAGGGACTACCCTACGAGCAGTACTTC
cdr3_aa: CASSQEEGLPYEQYF